The present T cell receptor beta chain was sequenced within a study of blood T cell repertoires in COVID-19. Per the study methods: Estimates of nucleated cell counts were drawn from the amplification of reference gene primers. Only in-frame clones appear in the TCRdb table, and some are missing; sequencing was by immunoSEQ multiplex PCR. The V and J calls and clone size were taken over from that table, and D and trimming were inferred from the DNA. The sample carries 70,000 to 85,000 clones, roughly 87% recorded once. The CDR3 totals 15 residues. The germline CDR1 and CDR2 sequences are SGHTS and YDEGEE. Deletions cut 4 bases from V and 1 base from J, with 14 bases between.

The chain employs TRBV5-8 and TRBJ2-5; weak D call: TRBD1 (6 bases). The sequencing input was peripheral blood. This receptor was obtained from a man older than 75 with acute or convalescent COVID-19. The CDR3 here is CASSEGTGPQETQYF. CDR3 coding DNA: TGTGCCAGCAGCGAGGGAACAGGGCCCCAAGAGACCCAGTACTTC.